A single T cell receptor beta chain is shown here with its context. What it recognizes is unknown. This sample was included in a study of graft-versus-host responses after intestinal transplantation. Study context: Transplant types were multivisceral, liver-intestinal, or isolated intestinal.

The CDR3 totals 16 residues. Trimming cost V 6 bases and J 5 bases, with 17 bases left between them. From germline, CDR1 is PRHDT and CDR2 FYEKMQ (reference sequence). Assay used: immunoSEQ multiplex PCR; TCRdb lists only in-frame clones, some missing. The sample records about 82,000 clones, less than 95% being singletons. The V call is TRBV13, the J call TRBJ2-6; D is unresolved. The clonotype was recovered from a human donor who was the organ donor for an intestinal transplant. Sequencing was performed on unstimulated CD4+ T cells sorted from spleen or lymph node cells, taken before transplant. CDR3 region: CASSDQQQSRANVLTF. The CDR3, as DNA: TGTGCCAGCAGTGATCAACAGCAAAGTCGGGCCAACGTCCTGACTTTC.